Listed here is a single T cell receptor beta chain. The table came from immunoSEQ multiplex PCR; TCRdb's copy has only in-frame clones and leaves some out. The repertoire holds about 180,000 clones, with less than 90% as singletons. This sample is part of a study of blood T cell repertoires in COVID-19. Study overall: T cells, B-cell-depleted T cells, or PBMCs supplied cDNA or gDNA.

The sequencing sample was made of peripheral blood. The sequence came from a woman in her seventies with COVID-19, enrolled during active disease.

Here the CDR3 reads CASILGIPEDYEQYF. In nucleotides, the CDR3 is TGTGCCAGCATCCTGGGAATCCCGGAGGACTACGAGCAGTACTTC. V and J are TRBV7-8 and TRBJ2-7; TRBD2 might be the D (5 bases). The germline V gene encodes CDR1 SGHVS and CDR2 FQNEAQ. The CDR3 is 15 residues long. V was shortened by 7 bases and J by 3 bases, with 19 bases between the two germline ends.